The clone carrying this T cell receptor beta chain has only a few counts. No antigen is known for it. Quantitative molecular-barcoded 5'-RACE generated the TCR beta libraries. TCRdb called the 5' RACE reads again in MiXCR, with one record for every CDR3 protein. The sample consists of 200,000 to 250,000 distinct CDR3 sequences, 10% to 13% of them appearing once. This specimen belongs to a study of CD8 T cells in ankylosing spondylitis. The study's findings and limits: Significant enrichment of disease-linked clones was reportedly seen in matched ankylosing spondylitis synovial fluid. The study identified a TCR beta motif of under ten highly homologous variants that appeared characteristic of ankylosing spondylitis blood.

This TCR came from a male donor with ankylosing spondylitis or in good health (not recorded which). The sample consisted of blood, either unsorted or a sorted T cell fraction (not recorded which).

This chain's CDR3 is CASKILAGGPYEQYF. The CDR3 nucleotides are TGTGCCAGCAAGATACTAGCGGGGGGGCCATACGAGCAGTACTTC. The J gene is TRBJ2-7, the V gene TRBV12-3 or TRBV12-4; 13 nucleotides align to TRBD2. Germline trimming cut 7 bases from V and 4 bases from J; bases unmatched to any gene: 7. The CDR3 contains 15 residues.